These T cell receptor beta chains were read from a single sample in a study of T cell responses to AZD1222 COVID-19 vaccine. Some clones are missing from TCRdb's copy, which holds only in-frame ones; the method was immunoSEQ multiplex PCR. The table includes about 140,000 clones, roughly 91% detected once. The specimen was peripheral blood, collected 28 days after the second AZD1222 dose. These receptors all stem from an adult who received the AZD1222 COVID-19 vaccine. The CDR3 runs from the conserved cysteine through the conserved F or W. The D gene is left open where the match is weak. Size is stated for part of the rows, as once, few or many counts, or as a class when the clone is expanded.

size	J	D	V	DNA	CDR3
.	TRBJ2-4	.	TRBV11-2	TGTGCCAGCAGCAAAGGCCACCAAGACATTCAGTACTTC	CASSKGHQDIQYF
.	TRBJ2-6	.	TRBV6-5	TGTGCCAGCACCACCCCGGGGGCTGGGGCCAACGTCCTGACTTTC	CASTTPGAGANVLTF
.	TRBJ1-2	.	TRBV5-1	TGCGCCAGCAGCTCTTGGACGTCAGGAGGCTATGGCTACACCTTC	CASSSWTSGGYGYTF
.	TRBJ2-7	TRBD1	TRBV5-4	TGTGCCAGCAGCCGACGGACAGGGATTTACTCCTACGAGCAGTACTTC	CASSRRTGIYSYEQYF
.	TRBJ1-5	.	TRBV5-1	TGCGCCAGCAGCCCCCTCCCAGCGGGTTCGAGCAATCAGCCCCAGCATTTT	CASSPLPAGSSNQPQHF
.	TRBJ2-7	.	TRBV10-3	TGTGCCATCAGTGAGTCTAGCCGGTTCGAACACGAGCAGTACTTC	CAISESSRFEHEQYF
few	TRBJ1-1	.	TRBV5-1	TGCGCCAGCAGCTTGGACACTGAAGCTTTCTTT	CASSLDTEAFF
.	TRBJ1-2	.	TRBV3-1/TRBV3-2	TGTGCCAGCAGCCCCCCCGTTTCAAGCGGCGGGGCGGCTAGGGGCTACACCTTC	CASSPPVSSGGAARGYTF
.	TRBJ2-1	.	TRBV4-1	TGCGCCAGCAGCCACCCCTCGACTAGGGCCTACAATGAGCAGTTCTTC	CASSHPSTRAYNEQFF
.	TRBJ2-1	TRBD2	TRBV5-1	TGCGCCAGCAGCTTGACTAGCGTCACGCTACAGTTCTTC	CASSLTSVTLQFF
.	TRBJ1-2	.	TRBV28	TGTGCCAGCAGTCGACTCCTCTATGGCTACACCTTC	CASSRLLYGYTF
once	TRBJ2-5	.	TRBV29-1	TGCAGCGTCGAAGGAGGAGAGACCCAGTACTTC	CSVEGGETQYF
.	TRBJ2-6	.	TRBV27	TGTGCCAGCAGTTTATTGAAATCGGTTGGGGCCAACGTCCTGACTTTC	CASSLLKSVGANVLTF
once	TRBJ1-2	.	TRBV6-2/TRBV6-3	TGTGCCAGCAGTTACTGGGGGAACTATGGCTACACCTTC	CASSYWGNYGYTF
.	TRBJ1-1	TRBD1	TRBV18	TGTGCCAGCTCACCCGGGACAGGGAACACTGAAGCTTTCTTT	CASSPGTGNTEAFF
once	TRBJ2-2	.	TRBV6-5	TGTGCCAGCAATCGAGAAGGGAACACCGGGGAGCTGTTTTTT	CASNREGNTGELFF
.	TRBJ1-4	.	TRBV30	TGTGCCTGGAGTCCCGGGACCGGAAATGAAAAACTGTTTTTT	CAWSPGTGNEKLFF
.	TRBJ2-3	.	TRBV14	TGTGCCAGCAGCCAAGATGGTCGGCAGGGTGCAGATACGCAGTATTTT	CASSQDGRQGADTQYF
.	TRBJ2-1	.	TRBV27	TGTGCCAGCAGTTTCCCAGCAGGCGAGCAGTTCTTC	CASSFPAGEQFF
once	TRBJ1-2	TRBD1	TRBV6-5	TGTGCCAGCAGTTACTCGAGGACAGGGGGGGGCTATGGCTACACCTTC	CASSYSRTGGGYGYTF
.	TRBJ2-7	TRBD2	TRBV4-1	TGCGCCAGCAGCCAAGTAGGGACTAGCGGGGGCGAGCAGTACTTC	CASSQVGTSGGEQYF
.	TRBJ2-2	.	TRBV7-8	TGTGCCAGCAGCTTTAGGGGCGGGTCTAACACCGGGGAGCTGTTTTTT	CASSFRGGSNTGELFF
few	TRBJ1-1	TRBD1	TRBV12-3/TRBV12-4	TGTGCCAGCAGTTGGGACAGAAACACTGAAGCTTTCTTT	CASSWDRNTEAFF
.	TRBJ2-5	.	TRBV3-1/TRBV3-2	TGTGCCAGCAGCCAAACTTTCAGGAGCCAAGAGACCCAGTACTTC	CASSQTFRSQETQYF
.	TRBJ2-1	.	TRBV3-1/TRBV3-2	TGTGCCAGCAGCCAAGAATCTTCGATGTTGAATGAGCAGTTCTTC	CASSQESSMLNEQFF
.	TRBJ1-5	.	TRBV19	TGTGCCAGTAGCATCCCGGGGGGCAATCAGCCCCAGCATTTT	CASSIPGGNQPQHF
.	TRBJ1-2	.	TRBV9	TGTGCCAGCAGCGCCTCGTGGGGGGCGCGGTATGGCTACACCTTC	CASSASWGARYGYTF
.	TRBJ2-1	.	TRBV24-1	TGTGCCACCAGAGCGGCTAGTCACCATGAGCAGTTCTTC	CATRAASHHEQFF
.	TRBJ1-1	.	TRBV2	TGTGCCAGCAGCACGGGGCCGAACACTGAAGCTTTCTTT	CASSTGPNTEAFF
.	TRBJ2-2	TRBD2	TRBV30	TGTGCCTCCCCCGGGCGGGGGGTGTCCGGGGAGCTGTTTTTT	CASPGRGVSGELFF
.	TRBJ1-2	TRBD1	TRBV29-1	TGCAGCGTTGAAGATCAAGGACAGGGGGCGCGTGGCTACACCTTC	CSVEDQGQGARGYTF
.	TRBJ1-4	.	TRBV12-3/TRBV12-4	TGTGCCAGCAGTTTGGGGGGGCTGGGAAAACTGTTTTTT	CASSLGGLGKLFF
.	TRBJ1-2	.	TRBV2	TGTGCCAGCTCCCGTGCGACCTATGGCTACACCTTC	CASSRATYGYTF
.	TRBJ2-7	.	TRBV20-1	TGCAGTGCTAGTAAGAGGGGTTGGGAGTACGAGCAGTACTTC	CSASKRGWEYEQYF
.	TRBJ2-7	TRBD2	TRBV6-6	TGTGCCAGCAGTACGGGACTAGCTGGTAACGAGCAGTACTTC	CASSTGLAGNEQYF
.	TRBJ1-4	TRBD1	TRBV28	TGTGCCAGCAGTTCATGGGACAGGGTATCTGAAAAACTGTTTTTT	CASSSWDRVSEKLFF
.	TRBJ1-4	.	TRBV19	TGTGCCAGTAGGAGGGGGGGAACCAATGAAAAACTGTTTTTT	CASRRGGTNEKLFF
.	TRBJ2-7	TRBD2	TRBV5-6	TGTGCCAGCAGCCTAATTAGCGGGAGTAACTACGAGCAGTACTTC	CASSLISGSNYEQYF
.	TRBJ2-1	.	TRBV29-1	TGCAGCGTTGAATGGGGGGATTCCGTCGATGAGCAGTTCTTC	CSVEWGDSVDEQFF
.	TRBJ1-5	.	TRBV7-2	TGTGCCAGCAGCTTACGTGGGGGCAACAATCAGCCCCAGCATTTT	CASSLRGGNNQPQHF
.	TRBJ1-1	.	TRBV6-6	TGTGCCAGCAGTTACTCGACCGGGGAGGGTGAAGCTTTCTTT	CASSYSTGEGEAFF
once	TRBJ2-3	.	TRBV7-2	TGTGCCAGCAGCCTCTACATGACTCAGGGGGATACGCAGTATTTT	CASSLYMTQGDTQYF
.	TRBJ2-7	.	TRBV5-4	TGTGCCAGCAGTCGAAACGGACCTTACGAGCAGTACTTC	CASSRNGPYEQYF
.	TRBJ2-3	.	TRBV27	TGTGCCAGCGAAGGGGTAGATACGCAGTATTTT	CASEGVDTQYF
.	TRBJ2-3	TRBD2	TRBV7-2	TGTGCCAGCAGCTCAAAAGGACTAGTGGATACGCAGTATTTT	CASSSKGLVDTQYF
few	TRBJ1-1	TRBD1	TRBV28	TGTGCCAGCAGTTTATTACAGGGGGCGAGGGAGGTAGCTTTCTTT	CASSLLQGAREVAFF